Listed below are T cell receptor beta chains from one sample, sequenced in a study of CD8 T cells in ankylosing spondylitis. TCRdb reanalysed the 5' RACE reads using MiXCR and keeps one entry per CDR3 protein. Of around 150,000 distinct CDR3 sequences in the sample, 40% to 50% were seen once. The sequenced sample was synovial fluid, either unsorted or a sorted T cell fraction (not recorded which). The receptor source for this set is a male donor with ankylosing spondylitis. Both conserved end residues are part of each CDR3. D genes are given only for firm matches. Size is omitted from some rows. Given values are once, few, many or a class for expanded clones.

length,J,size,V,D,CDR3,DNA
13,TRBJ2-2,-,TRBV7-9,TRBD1,CASSPGQVEELFF,TGTGCCAGCAGCCCGGGACAGGTTGAGGAGCTGTTTTTT
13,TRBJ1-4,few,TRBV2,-,CASSALTGEKLFF,TGTGCCAGCAGTGCCTTGACAGGTGAAAAACTGTTTTTT
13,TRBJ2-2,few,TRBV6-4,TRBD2,CASSSGSPGELFF,TGTGCCAGCTCTAGCGGGAGTCCCGGGGAGCTGTTTTTT
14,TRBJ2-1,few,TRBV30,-,CAWSVGFSYNEQFF,TGTGCCTGGAGTGTGGGTTTCTCCTACAATGAGCAGTTCTTC
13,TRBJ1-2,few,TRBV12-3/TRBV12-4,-,CASSFWGFSGYTF,TGTGCCAGCAGTTTTTGGGGGTTTAGCGGCTACACCTTC
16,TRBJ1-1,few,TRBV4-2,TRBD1,CASIQGGTVTPTEAFF,TGTGCCAGCATCCAGGGGGGGACAGTGACGCCGACTGAAGCTTTCTTT
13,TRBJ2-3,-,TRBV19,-,CASSILATDTQYF,TGTGCCAGTAGTATACTAGCTACCGATACGCAGTATTTT
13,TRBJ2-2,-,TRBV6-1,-,CASSEDEKGELFF,TGTGCCAGCAGTGAAGATGAGAAGGGGGAGCTGTTTTTT
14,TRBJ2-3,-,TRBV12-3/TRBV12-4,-,CASSLARGTDTQYF,TGTGCCAGCAGTTTAGCGCGGGGCACAGATACGCAGTATTTT
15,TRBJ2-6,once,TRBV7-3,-,CASSLTGPGANVLTF,TGTGCCAGCAGCTTAACTGGACCTGGGGCCAACGTCCTGACTTTC
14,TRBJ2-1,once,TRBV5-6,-,CASSLRDFYNEQFF,TGTGCCAGCAGCTTGAGGGACTTTTACAATGAGCAGTTCTTC
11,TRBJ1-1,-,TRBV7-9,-,CASSPRPEAFF,TGTGCCAGCAGCCCGCGTCCCGAAGCTTTCTTT
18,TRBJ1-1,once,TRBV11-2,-,CASSLVSGRWRLNTEAFF,TGTGCCAGCAGCTTAGTATCGGGGCGATGGAGGCTGAACACTGAAGCTTTCTTT
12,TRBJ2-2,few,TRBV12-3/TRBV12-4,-,CASSPVTGELFF,TGTGCCAGCAGCCCTGTAACCGGGGAGCTGTTTTTT
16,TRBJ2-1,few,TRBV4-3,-,CASSQDLGGSYNEQFF,TGCGCCAGCAGCCAAGATCTCGGCGGCTCCTACAATGAGCAGTTCTTC
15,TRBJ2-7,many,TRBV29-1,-,CSVEGDGPGSYEQYF,TGCAGCGTTGAGGGTGATGGGCCTGGGTCCTACGAGCAGTACTTC
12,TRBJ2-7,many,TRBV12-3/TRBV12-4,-,CASSLEGGEQYF,TGTGCCAGCAGTTTAGAGGGCGGGGAGCAGTACTTC
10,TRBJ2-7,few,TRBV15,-,CATSRQGEYF,TGTGCCACCAGCCGGCAGGGAGAGTACTTC
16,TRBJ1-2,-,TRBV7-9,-,CASSFRDTGFNYGYTF,TGTGCCAGCAGCTTCCGGGACACCGGTTTCAACTATGGCTACACCTTC
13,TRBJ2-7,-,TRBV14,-,CASSHGGTYEQYF,TGTGCCAGCAGCCACGGCGGCACCTACGAGCAGTACTTC
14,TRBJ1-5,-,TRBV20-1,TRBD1,CSARTGTGNQPQHF,TGCAGTGCTAGAACTGGGACAGGAAATCAGCCCCAGCATTTT
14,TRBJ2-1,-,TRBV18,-,CASSLGRRYNEQFF,TGTGCCAGCTCACTCGGACGAAGATACAATGAGCAGTTCTTC
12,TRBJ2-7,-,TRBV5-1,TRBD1,CAISGQGSEQYF,TGCGCCATCTCGGGACAGGGCTCCGAGCAGTACTTC
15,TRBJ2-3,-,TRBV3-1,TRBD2,CASSRTSGGTDTQYF,TGTGCCAGCAGCCGAACTAGCGGGGGCACAGATACGCAGTATTTT
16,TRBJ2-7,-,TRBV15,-,CATSRDLGDKAYEQYF,TGTGCCACCAGCAGAGATCTTGGGGACAAAGCCTACGAGCAGTACTTC
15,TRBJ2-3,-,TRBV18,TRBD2,CASSPLGRATDTQYF,TGTGCCAGCTCACCACTCGGGAGGGCCACAGATACGCAGTATTTT
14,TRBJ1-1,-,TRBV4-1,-,CASSRYYRFTEAFF,TGCGCCAGCAGCCGGTATTATAGGTTCACTGAAGCTTTCTTT
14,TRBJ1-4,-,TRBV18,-,CASSLAPQHEKLFF,TGTGCCAGCTCACTCGCGCCCCAACATGAAAAACTGTTTTTT
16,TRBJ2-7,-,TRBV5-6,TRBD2,CASSLVGGLASYEQYF,TGTGCCAGCAGCTTGGTGGGGGGACTAGCTTCCTACGAGCAGTACTTC
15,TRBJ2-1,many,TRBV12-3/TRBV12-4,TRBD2,CASSLMGGGYNEQFF,TGTGCCAGCAGTTTAATGGGGGGGGGTTACAATGAGCAGTTCTTC
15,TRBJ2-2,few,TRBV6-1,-,CASTQGVSDTGELFF,TGTGCCAGCACCCAAGGAGTTTCGGACACCGGGGAGCTGTTTTTT
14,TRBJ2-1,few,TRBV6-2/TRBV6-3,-,CASSYGAGYNEQFF,TGTGCCAGCAGTTACGGGGCCGGGTACAATGAGCAGTTCTTC
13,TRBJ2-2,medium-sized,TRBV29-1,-,CSVEPEDAGELFF,TGCAGCGTTGAACCCGAAGATGCCGGGGAGCTGTTTTTT
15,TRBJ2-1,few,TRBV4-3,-,CASSQDSGSYNEQFF,TGCGCCAGCAGCCAAGATTCCGGGAGCTACAATGAGCAGTTCTTC
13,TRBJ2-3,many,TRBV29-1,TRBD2,CSVLAGDTDTQYF,TGCAGCGTCTTAGCGGGAGACACAGATACGCAGTATTTT
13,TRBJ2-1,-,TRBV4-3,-,CASSQVGAGEQFF,TGCGCCAGCAGCCAAGTCGGTGCGGGAGAGCAGTTCTTC
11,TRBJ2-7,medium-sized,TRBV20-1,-,CSALQVYEQYF,TGCAGTGCTTTACAGGTGTACGAGCAGTACTTC
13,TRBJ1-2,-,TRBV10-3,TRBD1,CAIRQGVNYGYTF,TGTGCCATCCGACAGGGGGTCAACTATGGCTACACCTTC
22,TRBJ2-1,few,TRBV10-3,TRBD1,CAISEWDRGLLRLAVPRGEQFF,TGTGCCATCAGTGAATGGGACAGGGGGCTTCTGAGACTAGCGGTCCCTAGGGGTGAGCAGTTCTTC
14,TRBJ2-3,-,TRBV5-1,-,CASSLYWSTDTQYF,TGCGCCAGCAGCTTGTACTGGAGCACAGATACGCAGTATTTT
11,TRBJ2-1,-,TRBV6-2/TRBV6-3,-,CASSYSHEQFF,TGTGCCAGCAGTTACTCCCATGAGCAGTTCTTC
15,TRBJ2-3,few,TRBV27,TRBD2,CASSLCGRCTDTQYF,TGTGCCAGCAGTTTATGCGGGAGATGCACAGATACGCAGTATTTT
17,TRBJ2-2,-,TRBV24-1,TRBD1,CATSDPRTGERTGELFF,TGTGCCACCAGTGACCCACGGACAGGGGAGAGGACCGGGGAGCTGTTTTTT
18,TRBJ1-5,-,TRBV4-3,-,CASSQDRVDYYPKWPQHF,TGCGCCAGCAGCCAAGACAGGGTTGACTATTATCCCAAGTGGCCCCAGCATTTT
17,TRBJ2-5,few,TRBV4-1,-,CASSQMPPRGDMETQYF,TGCGCCAGCAGCCAGATGCCTCCTCGGGGAGATATGGAGACCCAGTACTTC
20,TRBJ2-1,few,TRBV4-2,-,CASSHDLSIVGGGMWNEQFF,TGTGCCAGCAGCCACGATCTCTCTATCGTGGGAGGAGGGATGTGGAATGAGCAGTTCTTC
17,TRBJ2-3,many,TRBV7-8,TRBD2,CASSPGLAGGLVNTQYF,TGTGCCAGCAGCCCGGGACTAGCGGGAGGTCTCGTAAATACGCAGTATTTT
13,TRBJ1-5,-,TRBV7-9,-,CASSPRQGQPQHF,TGTGCCAGCAGCCCCCGTCAGGGTCAGCCCCAGCATTTT
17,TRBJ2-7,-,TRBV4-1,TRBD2,CASSQDAGDGGTYEQYF,TGCGCCAGCAGCCAAGATGCGGGGGACGGGGGGACCTACGAGCAGTACTTC